This entry concerns a single T cell receptor (beta chain). Authors' methods: Amplified reference gene primers provided the basis for estimating nucleated cell counts. The repertoire was sequenced with immunoSEQ multiplex PCR; TCRdb's copy has only in-frame clones and lacks some. For V, J and clone size, that table is used; D and trimming come from the DNA. Counted here are 180,000 or so clones, roughly 84% occurring once; the ten biggest clones make up about 18%. CDR1 and CDR2 (germline): SGHRS, YFSETQ. This CDR3 comprises 14 residues. The junction had 4 bases not matched to a gene; V was cut back by 7 bases and J by 6 bases. A Seattle source enrolled patients during active infection and followed them longitudinally. This specimen belongs to a study of blood T cell repertoires in COVID-19. Study context: The origin of the acute and convalescent COVID-19 samples was the United States, Italy and Spain. Sources were T cells, B-cell-depleted T cells, or PBMCs; the material itself was cDNA or gDNA.

This clonotype was obtained from a person aged 70 to 85 with COVID-19, enrolled during active disease. Input material: peripheral blood. The gene calls are TRBV5-1 and TRBJ2-1; TRBD2 matches at 13 bases. This CDR3 reads CASHGLAGVNEQFF. As DNA, the CDR3 is TGCGCCAGCCACGGACTAGCGGGAGTCAATGAGCAGTTCTTC.